A few counts support the clone carrying this TCR beta chain. TCRdb's copy holds only in-frame clones and misses some; the assay was immunoSEQ multiplex PCR. The data hold 55,000 to 75,000 clones, with 75% to 85% observed a single time. Germline V gene sequence: CDR1 SGHAT, CDR2 FQDESV (reference sequence). The CDR3 runs to 16 residues. The V and J ends lost 0 bases and 9 bases, in that order; junction bases with no gene match: 10. Single viable CD3+CD4+CD8-CD45RO+ cells were sorted as the memory CD4+ T cells. The sample is drawn from a study of memory CD4+ T cells and cytomegalovirus serostatus. About the study: This sample comes from healthy Belgian adults, 9 CMV seropositive, approximately 23 seronegative.

Sequenced input: memory CD4+ T cells from blood. The TCR comes from an adult in good health and CMV-seronegative. The rearrangement uses TRBV11-1 and TRBJ2-1, with 8 bases matching TRBD2. Here the CDR3 DNA reads TGTGCCAGCAGCTTAGCGCTATCGGGGGGGCGTGGTGAGCAGTTCTTC. It translates to CASSLALSGGRGEQFF.